These 6 T cell receptor beta chains came from one sample sequenced in a study of blood T cells in healthy people across ages. A second roughly 6 to 12 cycle PCR used barcoded and J-beta primers. TCRdb re-called the 5' RACE reads through MiXCR, storing one row per CDR3 protein. This table holds 800,000 to 950,000 distinct CDR3 sequences, around 29% found once. These records were also assigned to another study, of T cells of mothers and their children.

The sequenced sample consisted of blood. Every receptor here comes from a woman aged 40 to 50 in good health.

This clonotype has only a few counts. The chain links TRBV20-1 to TRBJ2-1; D possibly corresponds to TRBD2 (5 bases). Germline CDR1 DFQATT, CDR2 SNEGSKA (reference sequence). This CDR3 has 16 residues. With 3 bases removed from V and 1 base from J, the gap between germline ends came to 16 bases. Here the CDR3 reads CSASDARWRSYNEQFF. As DNA, the CDR3 is TGCAGTGCTAGTGACGCGAGGTGGAGGTCCTACAATGAGCAGTTCTTC.

This rearrangement joins TRBV5-1 to TRBJ2-5; D remains ambiguous. Germline V gene sequence: CDR1 SGHRS, CDR2 YFSETQ. This CDR3 is 16 amino acids long. V was shortened by 5 bases and J by 5 bases, with 22 bases between the two germline ends. The CDR3 reads CASSMSSAVAGETQYF. The CDR3 nucleotides read TGCGCCAGCAGTATGAGTAGTGCGGTGGCTGGGGAGACCCAGTACTTC.

The chain recombines TRBV5-5 with TRBJ2-1; D perhaps matches TRBD1 (5 bases). This CDR3 is built from 16 residues. Germline values: CDR1 SGHKS, CDR2 YYEKEE (reference sequence). The ends were cut back, 3 bases at V and 1 base at J, with 14 bases in the middle. Here the CDR3 DNA reads TGTGCCAGCAGCTGGTCTGACAGTGGGTCCTACAATGAGCAGTTCTTC. This translates into CASSWSDSGSYNEQFF. The entire variable domain, with the rest obtained from reference TRBV5-5 and TRBJ2-1, is as follows: DAGVTQSPTHLIKTRGQQVTLRCSPISGHKSVSWYQQVLGQGPQFIFQYYEKEERGRGNFPDRFSARQFPNYSSELNVNALLLGDSALYLCASSWSDSGSYNEQFFGPGTRLTVL.

CDR3 loop: CASSAWGTGIYNEQFF. DNA for the CDR3: TGTGCCAGCAGTGCGTGGGGGACAGGGATCTACAATGAGCAGTTCTTC. The chain couples TRBV7-9 to TRBJ2-1, with 9 bases lining up with TRBD1. The CDR3 contains 16 residues. Germline-derived CDR1 and CDR2 are SEHNR and FQNEAQ (reference sequence). V shed 6 bases, J shed 3 bases, and the junction held 9 bases outside the gene matches.

Worth noting for this clonotype: A read error may explain this, as a much larger clone is one base away. This chain connects TRBV5-5 to TRBJ2-4; 8 bases are a match to TRBD1. This CDR3 region has 15 residues. The germline V gene encodes CDR1 SGHKS and CDR2 YYEKEE (reference sequence). The CDR3 reads CTSSVTGDAGNIQYF. The CDR3 DNA sequence: TGTACCAGCAGCGTGACAGGGGACGCGGGAAACATTCAGTACTTC.

This clonotype was seen only a few times. The rearrangement uses TRBV6-5 and TRBJ1-1, with D perhaps TRBD1 (5 bases). The germline V gene has CDR1 MNHEY and CDR2 SVGAGI. The CDR3 has 17 residues. Trimming took off 0 bases at V and 0 bases at J, with 14 bases between the two ends. CDR3 in amino acids: CASSYSIGAVMNTEAFF. The CDR3 DNA is TGTGCCAGCAGTTACTCGATTGGGGCAGTGATGAACACTGAAGCTTTCTTT.